Described below is a single TCR beta chain sequence and its context. The data are from a study of cytomegalovirus exposure and HLA in healthy donors. Study as a whole: The same platform as the approximately 670 first-cohort repertoires was used for the 110 or so validation repertoires, a later analysis reported.

Germline assignment: CDR1 KGHSH and CDR2 LQKENI. The CDR3 totals 13 residues. Germline trimming cut 5 bases from V and 2 bases from J; bases unmatched to any gene: 3. The donors were part of the 120-subject validation cohort, which stood apart from the roughly 680-subject first cohort. The data were produced by immunoSEQ multiplex PCR, yet TCRdb's version contains in-frame clones alone and is incomplete. This table holds about 240,000 clones, around nine tenths found once. The V gene is TRBV18, the J gene TRBJ2-7; 7 bases line up with TRBD1. The TCR was taken from a man aged 18 to 29 in good health and CMV-seronegative. Sample: PBMCs. The DNA for the CDR3 is TGTGCCAGCTCAAGGGACAGCACCTACGAGCAGTACTTC. Translation gives CASSRDSTYEQYF.